These 23 T cell receptor beta chains were sequenced from one sample in a study of blood T cell repertoires in COVID-19. Data came from immunoSEQ multiplex PCR; TCRdb stores just in-frame clones and leaves some out. The sample includes around 170,000 clones, about 83% of them seen just once. The sample comprised peripheral blood. These receptors were collected from a woman of 80 years or more with acute or convalescent COVID-19.

The rearrangement joins TRBV10-2 to TRBJ2-2, with TRBD1 matching 7 bases. The CDR3 consists of 16 residues. Germline values: CDR1 WSHSY, CDR2 SAAADI. J gave up 2 bases and V 0 bases, and 3 bases lay outside the gene matches. This CDR3 is CASSESGQSNTGELFF. The CDR3 DNA reads as TGCGCCAGCAGTGAGTCGGGACAGAGCAACACCGGGGAGCTGTTTTTT.

This chain connects TRBV12-3 or TRBV12-4 to TRBJ1-6, with D unresolved. CDR3 length: 12 amino acids. V dropped 6 bases and J dropped 6 bases, with 6 bases sitting between them. CDR3 nucleotides: TGTGCCAGCAGACTTCTTAATTCACCCCTCCACTTT. This encodes CASRLLNSPLHF.

V usage is TRBV30 and J usage is TRBJ2-7; 9 nucleotides agree with TRBD1. Losses at the gene ends were 0 bases for V and 0 bases for J; bases not matched to a gene: 9. The CDR3 runs to 17 residues. Per germline, CDR1 GTSNPN and CDR2 SVGIG (reference sequence). The CDR3 reads CAWSVQWDRASSYEQYF. Written as DNA, the CDR3 is TGTGCCTGGAGTGTACAATGGGACAGGGCGAGCTCCTACGAGCAGTACTTC.

The chain joins TRBV5-1 to TRBJ2-7; D possibly corresponds to TRBD2 (7 bases). The CDR3 runs to 18 residues. Germline assignment: CDR1 SGHRS and CDR2 YFSETQ. Deletions cut 4 bases from V and 0 bases from J, with 23 bases between. The CDR3 DNA sequence: TGCGCCAGCAGCGCCTCACTTTGGGGGGGCAGGAGCTCCTACGAGCAGTACTTC. It is translated as CASSASLWGGRSSYEQYF.

J is TRBJ2-1 and V is TRBV7-3; 8 bases agree with TRBD2. The CDR3 has 16 residues. The ends lost 1 base at V and 4 bases at J; junction bases unmatched: 6. The germline V gene has CDR1 SGHTA and CDR2 FQGTGA. CDR3 residues: CASSLRAGASYNEQFF. CDR3 nucleotide sequence: TGTGCCAGCAGCTTAAGAGCGGGAGCTTCATACAATGAGCAGTTCTTC. Based on the CDR3 plus reference TRBV7-3 and TRBJ2-1, the full variable domain is GAGVSQTPSNKVTEKGKYVELRCDPISGHTALYWYRQSLGQGPEFLIYFQGTGAADDSGLPNDRFFAVRPEGSVSTLKIQRTERGDSAVYLCASSLRAGASYNEQFFGPGTRLTVL.

The V and J genes are TRBV5-1 and TRBJ1-1; D unresolved. The germline V gene has CDR1 SGHRS and CDR2 YFSETQ. The V end was cut by 0 bases, the J end by 2 bases, with 8 bases between. CDR3 length: 14 residues. The CDR3 DNA reads as TGCGCCAGCAGCTTGGTTCGGGAAAACACTGAAGCTTTCTTT. Translation gives CASSLVRENTEAFF.

This clone was seen a handful of times. The chain couples TRBV2 to TRBJ2-2; tentative D call: TRBD2 (6 bases). This CDR3 region has 15 residues. Trimming shortened V by 7 bases and J by 0 bases, and 12 bases separated the two germline ends. Germline values: CDR1 SNHLY, CDR2 FYNNEI. CDR3 region: CASTRDFANTGELFF. Written as DNA, the CDR3 is TGTGCCAGCACCCGGGACTTCGCGAACACCGGGGAGCTGTTTTTT.

The V gene is TRBV27, the J gene TRBJ1-1; maybe TRBD1 (6 bases). Germline V gene sequence: CDR1 MNHEY, CDR2 SMNVEV (reference sequence). This CDR3 is 13 amino acids long. Trimming left V 5 bases short and J 8 bases short, with 15 bases between. The chain's CDR3 is CASSPAGQLEAFF. For the CDR3, the DNA is TGTGCCAGCAGTCCTGCAGGACAGCTAGAAGCTTTCTTT.

The rearrangement joins TRBV15 to TRBJ2-1; D possibly corresponds to TRBD2 (5 bases). V lost 4 bases and J 0 bases, leaving 13 bases between the germline ends. The CDR3 loop spans 16 amino acids. Germline CDR1 LNHNV, CDR2 YYDKDF (reference sequence). The CDR3 DNA reads as TGTGCCACCAGCACCCGAGCGGTCCGCTCCTACAATGAGCAGTTCTTC. This encodes CATSTRAVRSYNEQFF.

Remarks on this clone: This CDR3 is also generated by other DNA sequences in the sample. The chain has TRBV18 and TRBJ2-5; 9 nucleotides align to TRBD1. The ends lost 3 bases at V and 5 bases at J; junction bases unmatched: 4. There are 14 residues in the CDR3. Germline V gives CDR1 KGHSH, CDR2 LQKENI. In DNA form, the CDR3 reads TGTGCCAGCTCACCGGGACAGGGAGGGGAGACCCAGTACTTC. This gives the protein CASSPGQGGETQYF.

This chain uses TRBV2 with TRBJ2-7; 11 bases map to TRBD1. V lost 3 bases and J lost 1; bases outside the gene matches: 2. CDR3 length equals 15 residues. Germline V gene sequence: CDR1 SNHLY, CDR2 FYNNEI. The CDR3 bases are TGTGCCAGCAGTGAGGGGACAGGGGGATCCTACGAGCAGTACTTC. It codes for CASSEGTGGSYEQYF.

The rearrangement links TRBV7-9 to TRBJ1-1, with D unresolved. Trimming took off 5 bases at V and 4 bases at J, with 8 bases between the two ends. This CDR3 spans 12 amino acids. Germline lookup yields CDR1 SEHNR and CDR2 FQNEAQ (reference sequence). Written as DNA, the CDR3 is TGTGCCAGCAGCGGCTTCTTCACTGAAGCTTTCTTT. Its translation: CASSGFFTEAFF.

This clone was detected only a few times. This rearrangement joins TRBV19 to TRBJ1-2; 7 bases match TRBD1. Germline V CDR1 and CDR2: LNHDA, SQIVND (reference sequence). Trimming removed 7 bases from V and 5 bases from J; junction bases left unmatched: 10. The length of the CDR3 is 14 residues. For the CDR3, the DNA is TGTGCCAGTATGGAAGTGACAGGGCGGTATGGCTACACCTTC. Translation: CASMEVTGRYGYTF.

The table lists this clone with a count of one. J is TRBJ2-2 and V is TRBV5-5; 10 bases are a match to TRBD1. CDR1 and CDR2 from the germline V gene are SGHKS and YYEKEE (reference sequence). This CDR3 contains 19 residues. Germline trimming cut 0 bases from V and 4 bases from J; bases unmatched to any gene: 12. The CDR3, as DNA: TGTGCCAGCAGCTTGGGGCCCTTCCCGGACAGGGGGTTCACCGGGGAGCTGTTTTTT. Its protein product is CASSLGPFPDRGFTGELFF.

The V and J genes are TRBV5-1 and TRBJ2-7; D is perhaps TRBD1 (6 bases). The CDR3 sequence is 15 residues long. Looked up from germline, CDR1 is SGHRS and CDR2 is YFSETQ. Trimming left V 4 bases short and J 0 bases short, with 14 bases between. CDR3 amino acids: CASSPEGTRSYEQYF. The CDR3 nucleotides are TGCGCCAGCAGCCCCGAAGGGACACGCTCCTACGAGCAGTACTTC. The full variable domain, in which reference TRBV5-1 and TRBJ2-7 provide the parts outside the CDR3, is KAGVTQTPRYLIKTRGQQVTLSCSPISGHRSVSWYQQTPGQGLQFLFEYFSETQRNKGNFPGRFSGRQFSNSRSEMNVSTLELGDSALYLCASSPEGTRSYEQYFGPGTRLTVT.

The chain recombines TRBV5-1 with TRBJ2-7; 10 positions match TRBD1. Trimming cost V 0 bases and J 6 bases; bases outside gene matches: 9. This CDR3 contains 16 residues. The germline gives CDR1 SGHRS, CDR2 YFSETQ. The chain's CDR3 is CASSLGRTGGRGEQYF. The CDR3 nucleotides read TGCGCCAGCAGCTTGGGTAGGACAGGGGGACGGGGCGAGCAGTACTTC.

The gene calls are TRBV18 and TRBJ1-1; 8 nucleotides line up with TRBD1. Germline-derived CDR1 and CDR2 are KGHSH and LQKENI. The CDR3 runs 14 residues. J was trimmed by 4 bases and V by 6 bases; bases with no gene match: 7. CDR3: CASSQDRAPTEAFF. CDR3 in DNA: TGTGCCAGCTCGCAGGACAGGGCGCCCACTGAAGCTTTCTTT.

The chain combines TRBV28 with TRBJ2-7; TRBD1 agrees at 9 bases. This CDR3 has 14 residues. J lost 7 bases, V lost 5 bases, and 9 bases had no gene match. Germline V gene sequence: CDR1 MDHEN, CDR2 SYDVKM. The CDR3 nucleotides read TGTGCCAGCAGTCCTCCGGGACAGGGTAATGAGCAGTACTTC. Residues: CASSPPGQGNEQYF.

The rearrangement links TRBV6-4 to TRBJ2-3, with 7 nucleotides matching TRBD1. With V trimmed by 8 bases and J by 4 bases, 12 bases remained unmatched. Germline-derived CDR1 and CDR2 are MRHNA and SNTAGT. CDR3 size: 15 residues. CDR3 DNA sequence: TGTGCCAGCTCAGAGCGTCAGGGGGTCGCAGATACGCAGTATTTT. Translation gives CASSERQGVADTQYF.

The chain couples TRBV20-1 to TRBJ2-1; a weak D match, TRBD1 (6 bases). Germline loops: CDR1 DFQATT, CDR2 SNEGSKA (reference sequence). The CDR3 is 11 amino acids. Between the trimmed V and J ends, which lost 6 bases and 9 bases, there was a span of 12 bases. The CDR3, as DNA: TGCAGTGCGTTCGAACAGGGTGAGCAGTTCTTC. This gives the protein CSAFEQGEQFF.

The chain is built from TRBV19 and TRBJ2-5, with 8 bases fitting TRBD2. CDR1 is LNHDA, CDR2 SQIVND, per germline (reference sequence). Losses at the gene ends were 1 base for V and 5 bases for J; bases not matched to a gene: 6. This CDR3 spans 15 amino acids. The CDR3 reads CASSIGAGGAETQYF. CDR3 sequence (DNA): TGTGCCAGTAGTATAGGGGCGGGAGGAGCTGAGACCCAGTACTTC.

This chain uses TRBV28 with TRBJ2-7, with 7 bases identical to TRBD1. With V trimmed by 6 bases and J by 4 bases, 6 bases remained unmatched. This CDR3 is built from 13 residues. From germline, CDR1 is MDHEN and CDR2 SYDVKM. The DNA for the CDR3 is TGTGCCAGCAGAAAGGGGACAGTTTACGAGCAGTACTTC. It yields the protein CASRKGTVYEQYF.

V gene TRBV5-1 combines with J gene TRBJ2-1; 7 nucleotides align to TRBD1. Germline V gives CDR1 SGHRS, CDR2 YFSETQ. V shed 4 bases, J shed 7 bases, and the junction held 2 bases outside the gene matches. This CDR3 is 12 amino acids long. The CDR3 sequence: CASSIQGNEQFF. CDR3 nucleotides: TGCGCCAGCAGCATACAGGGGAATGAGCAGTTCTTC.